One and the same sample provided the 21 T cell receptor beta chains below, sequenced in a study of immune heterogeneity within non-small cell lung tumors. Bulk tumor genomic DNA (approximately 570 ng per sample) served as template. During surgery, each primary tumor gave multiple biopsies spaced as far apart as possible. It was patients with untreated, newly diagnosed non-small cell lung cancer who underwent curative surgery. TCR beta CDR3 regions came from multiplex PCR with 32 forward V and 13 reverse J primers. TCRdb processed the multiplex PCR reads anew with MiXCR; each CDR3 protein has one entry. The table shows approximately 19,000 distinct CDR3 sequences, with approximately 26% occurring only once. The specimen sequenced was lung tumor tissue. These receptors came from a man aged 40-50 years with non-small cell lung cancer.

This clonotype was seen repeatedly, ten times or more. This chain uses TRBV27 with TRBJ1-2, with D uncertain. The length of the CDR3 is 13 residues. The germline V gene has CDR1 MNHEY and CDR2 SMNVEV (reference sequence). The V end lost 4 bases, the J end lost 7 bases, and 13 bases lay between the germline ends. The CDR3 region is CASSSSGIGGYTF. The CDR3 nucleotides are TGTGCCAGCAGTTCCTCCGGGATAGGTGGCTACACCTTC.

The rearrangement joins TRBV11-3 to TRBJ2-3, with 8 bases fitting TRBD2. V lost 3 bases and J lost 5; bases outside the gene matches: 1. CDR1 SGHNT and CDR2 YENEEA come from the germline V gene. This CDR3 contains 13 residues. The CDR3 bases are TGTGCCAGCAGCTTTAGCGGGATAGATACGCAGTATTTT. It codes for CASSFSGIDTQYF.

The rearrangement joins TRBV28 to TRBJ2-1; 8 bases agree with TRBD2. This CDR3 comprises 15 residues. V shed 3 bases, J shed 6 bases, and the junction held 7 bases outside the gene matches. Germline V CDR1 and CDR2: MDHEN, SYDVKM. The CDR3 DNA reads as TGTGCCAGCAGTTTTCATGGTAGCGGGATCAATGAGCAGTTCTTC. Translating gives CASSFHGSGINEQFF. The variable domain in full, completed from reference TRBV28 and TRBJ2-1, reads DVKVTQSSRYLVKRTGEKVFLECVQDMDHENMFWYRQDPGLGLRLIYFSYDVKMKEKGDIPEGYSVSREKKERFSLILESASTNQTSMYLCASSFHGSGINEQFFGPGTRLTVL.

This clonotype occurred a few times. The chain couples TRBV18 to TRBJ2-2, with no clear D. This CDR3 region has 18 residues. Germline V gene lookup returns CDR1 KGHSH and CDR2 LQKENI. Deletions cut 2 bases from V and 7 bases from J, with 23 bases between. CDR3 amino acids: CASSPGFPVSHLGGELFF. CDR3 sequence (DNA): TGTGCCAGCTCACCAGGCTTCCCAGTTTCCCATCTTGGCGGGGAGCTGTTTTTT.

Concerning this clonotype: This may be a read error: a much more frequent sequence differs by one nucleotide. The chain combines TRBV11-3 with TRBJ2-5; D uncertain. CDR1 is SGHNT and CDR2 is YENEEA in the germline V gene. Between the trimmed V and J ends, which lost 6 bases and 6 bases, there was a span of 14 bases. The CDR3 covers 13 residues. CDR3 DNA: TGTGCCAGCAGTTTAAGGAGTTCGAAGACCCAGTACTTC. The encoded protein is CASSLRSSKTQYF.

This clonotype was counted a few times. The rearrangement joins TRBV7-3 to TRBJ2-3; 8 bases line up with TRBD1. The V gene end was trimmed by 4 bases and the J gene end by 5 bases; junction bases not matched to a gene: 2. The CDR3 spans 13 residues. The germline V gene has CDR1 SGHTA and CDR2 FQGTGA. CDR3 residues: CASSSDRVDTQYF. CDR3 in DNA: TGTGCCAGCAGCTCGGACAGGGTAGATACGCAGTATTTT.

This clonotype is labeled medium-sized. This sequence joins TRBV9 and TRBJ1-4; D perhaps matches TRBD1 (5 bases). V dropped 0 bases and J dropped 4 bases, with 7 bases sitting between them. There are 14 residues in the CDR3. Germline CDR1 is SGDLS and CDR2 is YYNGEE. For the CDR3, the DNA is TGTGCCAGCAGCGTAGGGGGCGGTAATGAAAAACTGTTTTTT. It yields the protein CASSVGGGNEKLFF.

This clonotype is medium-sized by share. J is TRBJ2-3 and V is TRBV5-1; D unresolved. In germline, CDR1 is SGHRS, CDR2 YFSETQ. This CDR3 is built from 13 residues. With 3 bases removed from V and 4 bases from J, the gap between germline ends came to 9 bases. The CDR3 bases are TGCGCCAGCAGCTCGGAGCCCTCAGATACGCAGTATTTT. This translates into CASSSEPSDTQYF. Combining the CDR3 with reference TRBV5-1 and TRBJ2-3 gives the whole variable domain KAGVTQTPRYLIKTRGQQVTLSCSPISGHRSVSWYQQTPGQGLQFLFEYFSETQRNKGNFPGRFSGRQFSNSRSEMNVSTLELGDSALYLCASSSEPSDTQYFGPGTRLTVL.

This clonotype is medium-sized in the sample. The genes are TRBV12-3 or TRBV12-4 and TRBJ2-3; 12 bases align to TRBD1. Trimming cost V 6 bases and J 4 bases; bases outside gene matches: 5. This CDR3 region has 15 residues. The CDR3 loop is CASRTGTGGPDTQYF. The CDR3 coding sequence is TGTGCCAGCAGGACCGGGACAGGGGGCCCAGATACGCAGTATTTT.

This clonotype was observed at least ten times. J is TRBJ2-7 and V is TRBV5-1; D may correspond to TRBD1 or TRBD2 (7 bases each). Trimming stripped 0 bases from V and 4 bases from J, with 14 bases between. CDR1 is SGHRS, CDR2 YFSETQ, per germline. This CDR3 spans 15 amino acids. The CDR3 DNA is TGCGCCAGCAGCTTGGCGGGGGGACAGTTTTACGAGCAGTACTTC. Translation gives CASSLAGGQFYEQYF.

Comment on this clonotype: Possible read error: a much larger clone is one base away. The CDR3 reads CASSLRETLSSYEQYF. In DNA, the CDR3 is TGTGCCAGCAGTTTACGGGAGACCCTAAGCTCCTACGAGCAGTACTTC. V and J are TRBV12-3 or TRBV12-4 and TRBJ2-7; D possibly corresponds to TRBD2 (6 bases). This CDR3 has 16 residues. Trimming shortened V by 2 bases and J by 0 bases, and 14 bases separated the two germline ends.

As for this clonotype: A read error is possible here, since a much larger clone lies one base away. The V and J genes are TRBV20-1 and TRBJ1-6; no reliable D call. The CDR3 totals 15 residues. Germline V gives CDR1 DFQATT, CDR2 SNEGSKA (reference sequence). The chain's CDR3 is CSARDVGSLGSHLHF. CDR3 nucleotide sequence: TGCAGTGCTAGAGATGTGGGATCCCTGGGTTCACACCTCCACTTT.

The gene calls are TRBV7-9 and TRBJ1-1; the D gene is possibly TRBD1 (6 bases). This CDR3 spans 15 amino acids. CDR1 SEHNR and CDR2 FQNEAQ come from the germline V gene (reference sequence). V was pared by 3 bases and J by 0 bases, with 11 bases between. The CDR3 loop reads CASSLGAQMNTEAFF. In nucleotides, the CDR3 is TGTGCCAGCAGCTTGGGGGCACAGATGAACACTGAAGCTTTCTTT.

This clonotype showed up many times. The V call is TRBV20-1, the J call TRBJ1-6, with D maybe TRBD1 (5 bases). CDR3 length equals 16 residues. Germline-derived CDR1 and CDR2 are DFQATT and SNEGSKA (reference sequence). The V and J ends lost 0 bases and 9 bases respectively, with 18 bases between them. The CDR3 coding sequence is TGCAGTGCTAGAGATTTTCTGAGTGACACAGGTTCACCCCTCCACTTT. This gives the protein CSARDFLSDTGSPLHF.

The sample holds a few counts of this clonotype. The genes are TRBV30 and TRBJ2-5, with 10 bases identical to TRBD1. Germline CDR1 reads GTSNPN; CDR2 reads SVGIG (reference sequence). Losses at the gene ends were 2 bases for V and 1 base for J; bases not matched to a gene: 1. The CDR3 totals 14 residues. The CDR3 DNA sequence: TGTGCCTGGAGTCGGACAGGGGGCCAAGAGACCCAGTACTTC. It translates to CAWSRTGGQETQYF.

For this clonotype: At one end, the junction sequence differs from germline, possibly due to a read error. The chain combines TRBV15 with TRBJ2-1; no definite D call. Germline V gives CDR1 LNHNV, CDR2 YYDKDF (reference sequence). The CDR3 runs to 12 residues. Here the CDR3 reads CDTSRENNEQFF. The CDR3 nucleotides are TGTGACACCAGCAGAGAAAACAATGAGCAGTTCTTC.

This clonotype is medium-sized (0.01 to 0.1%) within its sample. The chain uses TRBV2 and TRBJ1-2; 10 nucleotides match TRBD1. CDR1 SNHLY and CDR2 FYNNEI come from the germline V gene. V shed 2 bases, J shed 8 bases, and the junction held 5 bases outside the gene matches. CDR3 length equals 14 residues. As DNA, the CDR3 is TGTGCCAGCAGTGAACGGGACAGGGGTGGCGGCTACACCTTC. This translates into CASSERDRGGGYTF.

As to this clonotype: This could be a read error, since a much larger clone is one nucleotide away. The chain employs TRBV20-1 and TRBJ2-7, with 11 bases that match TRBD1. Trimming cost V 5 bases and J 6 bases; bases outside gene matches: 6. Germline V gives CDR1 DFQATT, CDR2 SNEGSKA (reference sequence). The CDR3 spans 13 residues. CDR3 region: CSAGRDRGCEQYF. CDR3 sequence (DNA): TGCAGTGCTGGCCGGGACAGGGGGTGCGAGCAGTACTTC.

This clonotype was detected many times. The chain employs TRBV7-9 and TRBJ2-7, with D unclear. Germline CDR1 and CDR2: SEHNR and FQNEAQ (reference sequence). V was cut by 1 base and J by 7 bases, with 8 bases left in between. The CDR3 sequence is 12 residues long. Here the CDR3 reads CASSLGVPEQYF. DNA for the CDR3: TGTGCCAGCAGCTTAGGCGTCCCTGAGCAGTACTTC.

Ten or more counts support this clonotype. This rearrangement joins TRBV5-8 to TRBJ1-2; the match to TRBD1 covers 7 bases. The germline V gene has CDR1 SGHTS and CDR2 YDEGEE. The ends lost 0 bases at V and 3 bases at J; junction bases unmatched: 2. This CDR3 is 14 amino acids long. CDR3 nucleotides: TGTGCCAGCAGCTTGGGCAGGGGGGACTATGGCTACACCTTC. Amino acid sequence: CASSLGRGDYGYTF.

This clonotype was seen a handful of times. The chain is built from TRBV7-2 and TRBJ2-2; D gene unclear. Germline V lookup: CDR1 SGHTA, CDR2 FQGNSA. Deletions cut 5 bases from V and 3 bases from J, with 10 bases between. The CDR3 loop spans 14 amino acids. The CDR3 sequence: CASSRYGDTGELFF. CDR3 nucleotides: TGTGCCAGCAGCAGATATGGGGACACCGGGGAGCTGTTTTTT.